The 28 T cell receptor beta chains in this list originate from one sample, sequenced in a study of blood T cell repertoires in COVID-19. Here immunoSEQ multiplex PCR was the method, and the copy in TCRdb shows in-frame clones only, minus some. There are about 140,000 clones in the sample; approximately 88% occur only once, and about 10% lies in the top ten. Sequencing used peripheral blood. All receptors derive from a man aged 55 to 70 with active or convalescent COVID-19.

DNA of the CDR3: TGTGCCAGCAGTGAGACAGAAAATTCACCCCTCCACTTT. Protein product: CASSETENSPLHF. V gene TRBV6-1 combines with J gene TRBJ1-6; D is possibly TRBD1 (5 bases). V shed 3 bases and J shed 7 bases, with 7 bases lying between them. CDR1 MNHNS and CDR2 SASEGT come from the germline V gene. The CDR3 has 13 residues.

DNA for the CDR3: TGTGCCAGCAGTGAGAGAAGGAGCTCTGGAAACACCATATATTTT. Amino acids: CASSERRSSGNTIYF. The gene calls are TRBV2 and TRBJ1-3; D gene uncertain. CDR1 is SNHLY, CDR2 FYNNEI, per germline. With 3 bases removed from V and 0 bases from J, the gap between germline ends came to 9 bases. CDR3 size: 15 residues.

The rearrangement links TRBV18 to TRBJ1-2; TRBD1 aligns across 12 bases. The CDR3 consists of 13 residues. V shed 6 bases, J shed 8 bases, and the junction held 4 bases outside the gene matches. Germline V gives CDR1 KGHSH, CDR2 LQKENI. Written as DNA, the CDR3 is TGTGCCAGCTCGGGACAGGGGGCGCGGGGCTACACCTTC. This translates into CASSGQGARGYTF.

This chain joins TRBV2 and TRBJ2-4; 8 bases are a match to TRBD1. This CDR3 is built from 15 residues. The V gene end was trimmed by 6 bases and the J gene end by 1 base; junction bases not matched to a gene: 5. The germline V gene encodes CDR1 SNHLY and CDR2 FYNNEI. The CDR3 sequence is CASRPRQGAKNIQYF. DNA of the CDR3: TGTGCCAGCAGGCCCAGACAGGGGGCCAAAAACATTCAGTACTTC.

The chain is built from TRBV30 and TRBJ2-1; 13 nucleotides match TRBD2. This CDR3 has 20 amino acids. Germline assignment: CDR1 GTSNPN and CDR2 SVGIG (reference sequence). V gave up 1 base and J gave up 7 bases; unmatched junction bases: 19. CDR3 sequence (DNA): TGTGCCTGGAGTGGGCCGGGACAGTCGAAACTAGCGGGAGGGGAAAATGAGCAGTTCTTC. Its protein product is CAWSGPGQSKLAGGENEQFF.

The rearrangement links TRBV28 to TRBJ2-2; D might be TRBD1 (6 bases). Germline V CDR1 and CDR2: MDHEN, SYDVKM. The CDR3 sequence is 15 residues long. V dropped 8 bases and J dropped 2 bases, with 15 bases sitting between them. The CDR3 spells CASRWGRGNTGELFF. Here the CDR3 DNA reads TGTGCCAGCCGGTGGGGCAGGGGCAACACCGGGGAGCTGTTTTTT.

The chain recombines TRBV28 with TRBJ2-7; TRBD2 matches 10 bases. The CDR3 is 14 amino acids. Germline V gene lookup returns CDR1 MDHEN and CDR2 SYDVKM. Germline trimming cut 10 bases from V and 7 bases from J; bases unmatched to any gene: 13. The CDR3 DNA follows: TGTGCCACCCGATCTCTAGCGGGAGTAGGGGAGCAGTACTTC. The encoded protein is CATRSLAGVGEQYF.

V usage is TRBV28 and J usage is TRBJ2-1; TRBD2 matches 10 bases. Trimming at V came to 6 bases and at J to 0 bases, leaving 2 bases not matched to a gene. CDR3 length equals 15 residues. CDR1 MDHEN and CDR2 SYDVKM come from the germline V gene. In DNA form, the CDR3 reads TGTGCCAGCAGGCGGACTAGCGGCTCCTACAATGAGCAGTTCTTC. It is translated as CASRRTSGSYNEQFF.

This chain links TRBV7-2 with TRBJ2-2, with TRBD1 identical over 7 bases. There are 15 residues in the CDR3. Germline V gives CDR1 SGHTA, CDR2 FQGNSA. V trimming: 5 bases; J trimming: 3 bases; junction bases outside the gene matches: 6. The DNA for the CDR3 is TGTGCCAGCAGCCTCACCGGGACAGACACCGGGGAGCTGTTTTTT. Translated, it gives CASSLTGTDTGELFF.

The genes are TRBV5-6 and TRBJ1-2; no reliable D call. CDR1 is SGHDT and CDR2 is YYEEEE in the germline V gene. Trimming took off 5 bases at V and 8 bases at J, with 16 bases between the two ends. CDR3 size: 13 residues. CDR3 loop: CASSRSSGGGYTF. The DNA of the CDR3 is TGTGCCAGCAGTCGCTCCAGTGGCGGCGGCTACACCTTC.

The chain recombines TRBV11-2 with TRBJ2-7, with 8 bases matching TRBD2. Trimming at V came to 1 base and at J to 2 bases, leaving 7 bases not matched to a gene. CDR1 is SGHAT and CDR2 is FQNNGV in the germline V gene. The CDR3 is made up of 16 amino acids. CDR3 in DNA: TGTGCCAGCAGCTTAGTATCGGGGGGGCTTACCTACGAGCAGTACTTC. Its translation is CASSLVSGGLTYEQYF.

J is TRBJ1-6 and V is TRBV10-1; TRBD1 is a possible D gene (6 bases). In germline, CDR1 is WNHNN, CDR2 SYGVQD (reference sequence). The CDR3 spans 18 residues. The ends were cut back, 4 bases at V and 0 bases at J, with 16 bases in the middle. The CDR3 sequence: CASSVAQGRSSYNSPLHF. CDR3 coding DNA: TGCGCCAGCAGTGTGGCACAGGGACGTAGCTCCTATAATTCACCCCTCCACTTT.

The chain recombines TRBV18 with TRBJ2-5; 9 positions match TRBD1. Trimming at V came to 3 bases and at J to 1 base, leaving 3 bases not matched to a gene. Germline-derived CDR1 and CDR2 are KGHSH and LQKENI. The CDR3 has 15 residues. CDR3 protein: CASSPGQGVQETQYF. In nucleotides, the CDR3 is TGTGCCAGCTCACCGGGACAGGGCGTCCAAGAGACCCAGTACTTC.

The rearrangement uses TRBV12-3 or TRBV12-4 and TRBJ1-2; TRBD1 matches at 9 bases. V shed 5 bases and J 6 bases; nucleotides not matched to a gene: 1. CDR3 length: 12 amino acids. The chain's CDR3 is CASSDRGDGYTF. Written as DNA, the CDR3 is TGTGCCAGCAGTGACAGGGGGGATGGCTACACCTTC.

V and J are TRBV28 and TRBJ2-7, with TRBD1 matching over 8 bases. This CDR3 has 13 residues. The germline V gene encodes CDR1 MDHEN and CDR2 SYDVKM. V lost 3 bases, J lost 5 bases, and 3 bases stayed unmatched. CDR3 region: CASSLDRVHEQYF. The CDR3 bases are TGTGCCAGCAGTTTGGACAGGGTCCACGAGCAGTACTTC.

As to this clone: The germline gene is not matched at one end of the junction; a read error may be the cause. This chain uses TRBV29-1 with TRBJ1-1, with 8 positions matching TRBD1. Germline assignment: CDR1 SQVTM and CDR2 ANQGSEA. This CDR3 is 13 amino acids long. In nucleotides, the CDR3 is TGCAGCGTCCAAAACAGGGGGAACGCTGAAGCTTTCTTT. Protein: CSVQNRGNAEAFF.

This CDR3 is CASSRLGGTDTQYF. The CDR3 coding sequence is TGTGCCAGCAGCCGACTGGGAGGCACAGATACGCAGTATTTT. The V and J genes are TRBV6-5 and TRBJ2-3; a possible D gene is TRBD2 (5 bases). The germline CDR1 and CDR2 sequences are MNHEY and SVGAGI. V dropped 6 bases and J dropped 1 base, with 11 bases sitting between them. The CDR3 is 14 residues long.

The chain couples TRBV6-5 to TRBJ2-3; 7 nucleotides match TRBD2. V shed 0 bases, J shed 7 bases, and the junction held 10 bases outside the gene matches. The CDR3 contains 16 residues. The germline gives CDR1 MNHEY, CDR2 SVGAGI. This chain's CDR3 is CASSYSPGRGRNTQYF. The DNA of the CDR3 is TGTGCCAGCAGTTACTCGCCGGGGAGGGGCCGAAATACGCAGTATTTT.

V gene TRBV14 combines with J gene TRBJ1-1; 11 positions agree with TRBD1. The CDR3 is 14 residues long. Germline values: CDR1 SGHDN, CDR2 FVKESK. V trimming: 5 bases; J trimming: 3 bases; junction bases outside the gene matches: 2. CDR3 in amino acids: CASSGTGGYTEAFF. CDR3 DNA: TGTGCCAGCAGCGGGACAGGGGGATACACTGAAGCTTTCTTT.

V gene TRBV3-1 (or the pseudogene TRBV3-2) combines with J gene TRBJ1-1; D is ambiguous. CDR1 and CDR2 (germline): LGHDT, YNNKEL (reference sequence). This CDR3 has 12 amino acids. Trimming removed 4 bases at V and 10 bases at J, with 13 bases between. The CDR3 coding sequence is TGTGCCAGCAGCCTTCTTGAGGGAGGAGCTTTCTTT. Translated: CASSLLEGGAFF.

The CDR3, as DNA: TGTGCCAGCAGCTTAGCGAAGGGCAGGGTGGCTGGCTACACCTTC. It encodes CASSLAKGRVAGYTF. This sequence joins TRBV7-2 and TRBJ1-2, with D possibly TRBD1 on 5 matching bases. The CDR3 totals 15 residues. Germline-derived CDR1 and CDR2 are SGHTA and FQGNSA. Trimming took 0 bases from V and 7 from J, leaving 15 bases between them.

This chain uses TRBV27 with TRBJ1-6; D is uncertain. Trimming pared 7 bases from V and 0 bases from J, leaving 13 bases between. The CDR3 contains 16 residues. Germline CDR1 and CDR2: MNHEY and SMNVEV (reference sequence). The CDR3 loop is CASMRAASSYNSPLHF. For the CDR3, the DNA is TGTGCCAGCATGCGGGCGGCTAGCTCCTATAATTCACCCCTCCACTTT.

This clone was counted only a few times. This chain links TRBV7-9 with TRBJ1-2, with a tentative D call TRBD1 (6 bases). Germline V gene data show CDR1 as SEHNR and CDR2 as FQNEAQ (reference sequence). CDR3 length equals 14 residues. Trimming pared 5 bases from V and 2 bases from J, leaving 12 bases between. CDR3: CASSTDRRNYGYTF. The CDR3 DNA follows: TGTGCCAGCAGCACCGACAGGCGAAACTATGGCTACACCTTC.

This chain links TRBV28 with TRBJ2-7; D is undetermined. Germline V gene sequence: CDR1 MDHEN, CDR2 SYDVKM. Trimming stripped 3 bases from V and 2 bases from J, with 14 bases between. The CDR3 extends over 15 amino acids. CDR3 bases: TGTGCCAGCAGTTTTGAATTGAGGCAAACCTACGAGCAGTACTTC. This encodes CASSFELRQTYEQYF.

The rearrangement links TRBV11-3 to TRBJ2-7; the D is unclear. The CDR3 consists of 12 residues. Germline values: CDR1 SGHNT, CDR2 YENEEA. Deletions cut 4 bases from V and 6 bases from J, with 10 bases between. The CDR3 protein is CASSSGRGEQYF. Written as DNA, the CDR3 is TGTGCCAGCAGCTCCGGTCGTGGCGAGCAGTACTTC.

The J gene is TRBJ2-6, the V gene TRBV24-1, with 7 bases matching TRBD1. V lost 3 bases and J lost 0; bases outside the gene matches: 4. The CDR3 has 17 amino acids. Per germline, CDR1 KGHDR and CDR2 SFDVKD. Here the CDR3 reads CATSDTGESSGANVLTF. In DNA, the CDR3 is TGTGCCACCAGTGATACAGGGGAAAGCTCTGGGGCCAACGTCCTGACTTTC.

The chain combines TRBV23-1 with TRBJ1-2; D is perhaps TRBD1 (5 bases). TRBV23-1 is an ORF; its function is uncertain. V was pared by 1 base and J by 2 bases, with 11 bases between. The CDR3 has 15 residues. CDR3 DNA: TGCGCCAGCAGTCAATTGCGGGGGTCCAACTATGGCTACACCTTC. Amino acid sequence: CASSQLRGSNYGYTF.

The rearrangement uses TRBV19 and TRBJ2-7; TRBD2 agrees at 10 bases. V lost 1 base and J lost 2; bases outside the gene matches: 8. The CDR3 is made up of 17 amino acids. Germline CDR1 LNHDA, CDR2 SQIVND (reference sequence). The CDR3: CASSIGRLAGVTYEQYF. CDR3 nucleotide sequence: TGTGCCAGTAGTATAGGTCGCCTAGCGGGGGTCACCTACGAGCAGTACTTC.